The clone carrying this TCR beta chain was observed a few times. Its antigen is unknown. This sample stems from a study of T-cell memory formation after mild COVID-19. Across the whole study: Clustering of TCRs was largely donor specific.

The study's findings and limits: Clones which contracted sat mainly in CM and EM if CD4+, and in EMRA if CD8+.

TCRdb independently ran MiXCR on the 5' RACE reads; one entry per CDR3 protein. This sample yields about 200,000 distinct CDR3 sequences, of which 16% are seen a single time; around 1.9% belongs to the top ten. The TCR originated in an adult woman who had mild COVID-19 (a few samples of this study predate the infection). Cell type and time point are not known. Sequencing input: PBMCs or a T cell subset sorted from them (not recorded which).

CDR3 amino acids: CATSRANEQFF. The DNA for the CDR3 is TGTGCCACCAGTAGGGCCAATGAGCAGTTCTTC. This chain joins TRBV24-1 and TRBJ2-1; no definite D call. Germline V lookup: CDR1 KGHDR, CDR2 SFDVKD. The CDR3 has 11 residues. Trimming removed 6 bases from V and 6 bases from J, with 5 bases in between.